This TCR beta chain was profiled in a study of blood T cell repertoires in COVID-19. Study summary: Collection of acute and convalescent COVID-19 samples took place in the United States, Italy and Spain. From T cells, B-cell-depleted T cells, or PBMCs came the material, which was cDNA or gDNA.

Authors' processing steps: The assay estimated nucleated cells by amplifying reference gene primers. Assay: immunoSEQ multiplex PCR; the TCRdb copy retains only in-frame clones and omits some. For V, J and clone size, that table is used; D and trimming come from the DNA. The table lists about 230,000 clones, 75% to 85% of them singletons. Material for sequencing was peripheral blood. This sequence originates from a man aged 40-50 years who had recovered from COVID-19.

CDR3 in DNA: TGCAGTGCTAGAGGACACGGTGAAGCTTTCTTT. Translation gives CSARGHGEAFF. This sequence joins TRBV20-1 and TRBJ1-1; unclear D gene. Germline loops: CDR1 DFQATT, CDR2 SNEGSKA (reference sequence). CDR3 length: 11 amino acids. Trimming cost V 1 base and J 7 bases, with 7 bases left between them.